A single sample is the source of the 28 T cell receptor beta chains below, sequenced in a study of T-cell memory formation after mild COVID-19. TCRdb reprocessed the 5' RACE reads with MiXCR, giving one entry per CDR3 protein. The sample lists some 110,000 distinct CDR3 sequences; over 10% were seen once. The sequencing sample was made of PBMCs or a T cell subset sorted from them (not recorded which). These receptors came from an adult woman who had mild COVID-19 (a few samples of this study predate the infection). Cell type and time point are not known.

The genes are TRBV24-1 and TRBJ2-1, with D unresolved. Germline V gene data show CDR1 as KGHDR and CDR2 as SFDVKD. V dropped 2 bases and J dropped 10 bases, with 8 bases sitting between them. The CDR3 is 12 amino acids. CDR3 in DNA: TGTGCCACCAGTGATTACTGGCGGGAGCAGTTCTTC. Translation gives CATSDYWREQFF.

This clonotype has a handful of counts. The genes are TRBV5-5 and TRBJ2-1; TRBD2 matches 8 bases. The CDR3 loop spans 16 amino acids. V trimming: 4 bases; J trimming: 7 bases; junction bases outside the gene matches: 13. Germline V gene sequence: CDR1 SGHKS, CDR2 YYEKEE (reference sequence). For the CDR3, the DNA is TGTGCCAGCAGCCCCTCTTCGGGGGGGGGGATAAATGAGCAGTTCTTC. Translating gives CASSPSSGGGINEQFF. The whole variable domain, filled in from reference TRBV5-5 and TRBJ2-1, reads DAGVTQSPTHLIKTRGQQVTLRCSPISGHKSVSWYQQVLGQGPQFIFQYYEKEERGRGNFPDRFSARQFPNYSSELNVNALLLGDSALYLCASSPSSGGGINEQFFGPGTRLTVL.

This clonotype was counted only a few times. The chain has TRBV20-1 and TRBJ2-7; no definite D call. V was clipped by 4 bases and J by 2 bases, with 9 bases between them. This CDR3 is built from 12 residues. Germline CDR1 is DFQATT and CDR2 is SNEGSKA (reference sequence). The CDR3, as DNA: TGCAGTGCTACTGATTACACCTACGAGCAGTACTTC. This gives the protein CSATDYTYEQYF.

In this sample, this clonotype turned up a few times. The genes are TRBV4-1 and TRBJ1-6, with D maybe TRBD1 (5 bases). CDR1 and CDR2 (germline): MGHRA, YSYEKL. Trimming took off 0 bases at V and 7 bases at J, with 10 bases between the two ends. This CDR3 region has 15 residues. The CDR3 is CASSQEGENNSPLHF. The CDR3 coding sequence is TGCGCCAGCAGCCAAGAGGGGGAAAACAATTCACCCCTCCACTTT.

Relative to its sample, this clonotype is medium-sized. CDR3 sequence reads: CASSLGLAGYNEQFF. CDR3 coding DNA: TGTGCCAGCAGCCTCGGACTAGCGGGGTACAATGAGCAGTTCTTC. This sequence joins TRBV7-3 and TRBJ2-1; the match to TRBD2 covers 12 bases. Germline lookup yields CDR1 SGHTA and CDR2 FQGTGA. With V trimmed by 5 bases and J by 4 bases, 3 bases remained unmatched. This CDR3 has 15 residues.

The chain uses TRBV5-1 and TRBJ2-7, with D perhaps TRBD1 (6 bases). This CDR3 comprises 15 residues. V gave up 3 bases and J gave up 2 bases, with 15 bases separating them. CDR1 is SGHRS, CDR2 YFSETQ, per germline. DNA for the CDR3: TGCGCCAGCAGCTACCGGGACAACCGAGCCTACGAGCAGTACTTC. Translated: CASSYRDNRAYEQYF.

This rearrangement joins TRBV5-1 to TRBJ2-1, with 9 bases fitting TRBD2. CDR3 size: 16 residues. Germline V gene lookup returns CDR1 SGHRS and CDR2 YFSETQ. Trimming at V came to 4 bases and at J to 9 bases, leaving 14 bases not matched to a gene. The DNA for the CDR3 is TGCGCCAGCAGCGTCGGTAGGGGACTAGCTGTCGGTGAGCAGTTCTTC. Translation gives CASSVGRGLAVGEQFF.

This clonotype was observed once. The gene calls are TRBV12-3 or TRBV12-4 and TRBJ2-7; possibly TRBD1 for D (6 bases). The end of the DNA fits TRBJ2-5 better, so the J call may be wrong. The CDR3 is 13 amino acids. CDR3 protein: CASRAGVGETQYF. For the CDR3, the DNA is TGTGCCAGCAGGGCAGGGGTTGGGGAGACCCAGTACTTC.

The rearrangement joins TRBV20-1 to TRBJ1-1; D perhaps matches TRBD1 (5 bases). The CDR3 is 15 residues long. Looked up from germline, CDR1 is DFQATT and CDR2 is SNEGSKA (reference sequence). The V end lost 4 bases, the J end lost 11 bases, and 26 bases lay between the germline ends. In DNA, the CDR3 is TGCAGTGCTAAACCAGTCCGGGACCCACCATTGTACGCTTTCTTT. Its translation is CSAKPVRDPPLYAFF.

The CDR3 DNA sequence: TGTGCCAGCAGCTTATACTATGACAACTATGGCTACACCTTC. It encodes CASSLYYDNYGYTF. The chain recombines TRBV5-6 with TRBJ1-2, with D unclear. Germline CDR1 and CDR2: SGHDT and YYEEEE. The V end lost 2 bases, the J end lost 2 bases, and 10 bases lay between the germline ends. CDR3 length: 14 amino acids.

The chain carries TRBV7-8 and TRBJ2-7, with D perhaps matching TRBD1 or TRBD2 (5 bases each). Trimming left V 7 bases short and J 0 bases short, with 16 bases between. Germline lookup yields CDR1 SGHVS and CDR2 FQNEAQ. The CDR3 has 15 residues. Here the CDR3 DNA reads TGTGCCAGCACCCCCCGGGACCGCAGCTCCTACGAGCAGTACTTC. Its translation is CASTPRDRSSYEQYF.

The V and J genes are TRBV7-2 and TRBJ2-3, with 10 nucleotides matching TRBD1. Germline V lookup: CDR1 SGHTA, CDR2 FQGNSA. This CDR3 has 15 amino acids. The V gene end was trimmed by 4 bases and the J gene end by 5 bases; junction bases not matched to a gene: 6. The CDR3 DNA is TGTGCCAGCAGCTCTTGGGACAGGGGAGGAGATACGCAGTATTTT. Protein: CASSSWDRGGDTQYF.

This clonotype was recorded at least ten times. A read error may produce the germline difference seen at one junction end. The chain joins TRBV12-3 or TRBV12-4 to TRBJ2-1; a weak D match, TRBD2 (6 bases). The CDR3 has 12 residues. The CDR3: CASSLASGPALF. CDR3 bases: TGTGCCAGCAGTTTAGCTAGCGGCCCCGCTCTCTTC.

The count of this clonotype is one. V gene TRBV5-1 combines with J gene TRBJ2-7, with 7 bases fitting TRBD1. This CDR3 comprises 14 residues. J was trimmed by 2 bases and V by 0 bases; bases with no gene match: 2. Germline loops: CDR1 SGHRS, CDR2 YFSETQ. The CDR3 region is CASSLEGQPYEQYF. The CDR3, as DNA: TGCGCCAGCAGCTTGGAGGGACAGCCCTACGAGCAGTACTTC.

The rearrangement uses TRBV7-3 and TRBJ2-7; D might be TRBD2 (6 bases). V gave up 2 bases and J gave up 5 bases, with 10 bases separating them. This CDR3 spans 13 amino acids. Germline CDR1 is SGHTA and CDR2 is FQGTGA. The CDR3 sequence: CASSLLSGDEQYF. The CDR3 DNA follows: TGTGCCAGCAGCTTATTGTCGGGGGACGAGCAGTACTTC.

V usage is TRBV20-1 and J usage is TRBJ1-2; possible D gene TRBD1, 5 bases. V lost 0 bases to trimming and J lost 6 bases, with 23 bases between them. The germline V gene encodes CDR1 DFQATT and CDR2 SNEGSKA (reference sequence). The CDR3 runs to 17 residues. The CDR3 DNA sequence: TGCAGTGCTAGAGATGCCCTACGACAGCTCAGGGTGGATGGCTACACCTTC. It yields the protein CSARDALRQLRVDGYTF.

At least ten counts were recorded for this clonotype. J is TRBJ2-2 and V is TRBV7-6; a weak D match, TRBD1 (5 bases). Germline V gene lookup returns CDR1 SGHVS and CDR2 FNYEAQ. Between the trimmed V and J ends, which lost 4 bases and 3 bases, there was a span of 12 bases. The CDR3 length is 15 residues. The CDR3 here is CASSSPDIYTGELFF. Written as DNA, the CDR3 is TGTGCCAGCAGCTCACCGGACATTTACACCGGGGAGCTGTTTTTT.

This chain joins TRBV12-3 or TRBV12-4 and TRBJ2-5; D is possibly TRBD1 (5 bases). Trimming removed 5 bases from V and 4 bases from J, with 14 bases in between. CDR3 length equals 14 residues. The CDR3 coding sequence is TGTGCCAGCAGTACCACAGGATTGATAGAGACCCAGTACTTC. It translates to CASSTTGLIETQYF.

V and J are TRBV9 and TRBJ2-7; D unresolved. Germline values: CDR1 SGDLS, CDR2 YYNGEE. The CDR3 contains 14 residues. Trimming took 4 bases from V and 4 from J, leaving 15 bases between them. The CDR3 nucleotides read TGTGCCAGCAGCCCCCTTGCGTCCACTTACGAGCAGTACTTC. Its protein is CASSPLASTYEQYF.

This clonotype was picked up many times. The chain combines TRBV5-5 with TRBJ2-7, with 8 bases matching TRBD1. Trimming at V came to 0 bases and at J to 6 bases, leaving 2 bases not matched to a gene. CDR1 and CDR2 (germline): SGHKS, YYEKEE (reference sequence). The CDR3 is made up of 13 amino acids. CDR3 DNA: TGTGCCAGCAGCTTGGGACAGGGGCTCGAGCAGTACTTC. It specifies CASSLGQGLEQYF.

The chain uses TRBV4-1 and TRBJ1-1; 9 nucleotides match TRBD1. The V gene end was trimmed by 3 bases and the J gene end by 2 bases; junction bases not matched to a gene: 7. Per germline, CDR1 MGHRA and CDR2 YSYEKL. This CDR3 is built from 16 residues. CDR3 DNA sequence: TGCGCCAGCAGCCAGGGAGGGACAGGGCTAAACACTGAAGCTTTCTTT. It is translated as CASSQGGTGLNTEAFF.

In this sample, this clonotype turned up many times. As DNA, the CDR3 is TGTGCCACCATACCCGTGCTCGGGACAGGCGAACCCTACGAGCAGTACTTC. It specifies CATIPVLGTGEPYEQYF. This chain uses TRBV2 with TRBJ2-7; 8 bases align to TRBD1. CDR1 SNHLY and CDR2 FYNNEI come from the germline V gene. This CDR3 region has 17 residues. V lost 10 bases to trimming and J lost 2 bases; unmatched junction nucleotides: 19.

This clonotype was seen a handful of times. The chain employs TRBV6-6 and TRBJ2-1; possible D gene TRBD1, 6 bases. Per the germline V gene, CDR1 is MNHNY and CDR2 is SVGAGI (reference sequence). This CDR3 has 17 residues. The germline V and J ends were trimmed by 0 bases and 3 bases, with 15 bases remaining between them. CDR3 in amino acids: CASSYSWGQEGYNEQFF. As DNA, the CDR3 is TGTGCCAGCAGTTACTCGTGGGGGCAAGAAGGCTACAATGAGCAGTTCTTC.

The genes are TRBV7-9 and TRBJ2-1, with D perhaps given as TRBD1 or TRBD2 (7 bases each). Deletions cut 3 bases from V and 9 bases from J, with 12 bases between. Germline V CDR1 and CDR2: SEHNR, FQNEAQ (reference sequence). The CDR3 has 13 residues. CDR3 nucleotides: TGTGCCAGCAGCTTCGACAGGGAGGGTGAGCAGTTCTTC. This translates into CASSFDREGEQFF.

The chain combines TRBV24-1 with TRBJ2-1; D unclear. Germline CDR1 and CDR2: KGHDR and SFDVKD. V lost 9 bases, J lost 3 bases, and 8 bases lay in between. CDR3 length: 12 amino acids. The CDR3 here is CATLNDYNEQFF. Written as DNA, the CDR3 is TGTGCCACCCTTAATGACTACAATGAGCAGTTCTTC.

A few counts support this clonotype. The V and J genes are TRBV7-6 and TRBJ1-1, with 7 bases aligning to TRBD1. The length of the CDR3 is 12 residues. Germline V gene lookup returns CDR1 SGHVS and CDR2 FNYEAQ. Losses at the gene ends were 2 bases for V and 11 bases for J; bases not matched to a gene: 5. The CDR3 DNA reads TGTGCCAGCAGCTTACAGGGGGAAACGGCTTTCTTT. It is translated as CASSLQGETAFF.

This clonotype was detected ten times or more. The chain joins TRBV7-9 to TRBJ2-3, with 7 nucleotides matching TRBD2. The CDR3 length is 16 residues. V trimming: 1 base; J trimming: 0 bases; junction bases outside the gene matches: 4. Germline loops: CDR1 SEHNR, CDR2 FQNEAQ (reference sequence). For the CDR3, the DNA is TGTGCCAGCAGCTTAGGCGTCGGGGGGAGCACAGATACGCAGTATTTT. It encodes CASSLGVGGSTDTQYF.

The chain recombines TRBV20-1 with TRBJ2-5, with D tentatively TRBD2 (6 bases). Trimming pared 3 bases from V and 0 bases from J, leaving 11 bases between. The germline CDR1 and CDR2 sequences are DFQATT and SNEGSKA (reference sequence). The CDR3 has 14 residues. CDR3 DNA: TGCAGTGCTAGGCCCCGGGAGTACCAAGAGACCCAGTACTTC. Amino acids: CSARPREYQETQYF.